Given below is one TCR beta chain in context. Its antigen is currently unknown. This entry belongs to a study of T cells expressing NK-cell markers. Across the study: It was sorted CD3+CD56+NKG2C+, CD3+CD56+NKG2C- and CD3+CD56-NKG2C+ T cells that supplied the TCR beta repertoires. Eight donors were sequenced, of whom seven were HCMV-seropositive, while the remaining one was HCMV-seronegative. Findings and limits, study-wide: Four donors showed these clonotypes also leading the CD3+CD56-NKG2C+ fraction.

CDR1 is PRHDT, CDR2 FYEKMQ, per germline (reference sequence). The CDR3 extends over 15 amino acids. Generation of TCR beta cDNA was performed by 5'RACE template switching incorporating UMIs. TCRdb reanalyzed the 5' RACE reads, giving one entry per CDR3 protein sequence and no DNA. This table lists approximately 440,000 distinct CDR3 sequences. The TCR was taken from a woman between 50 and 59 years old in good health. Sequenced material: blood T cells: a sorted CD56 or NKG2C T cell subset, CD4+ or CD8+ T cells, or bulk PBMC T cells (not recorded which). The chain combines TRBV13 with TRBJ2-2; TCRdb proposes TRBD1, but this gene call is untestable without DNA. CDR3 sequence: CASSLLQGQTQELFF.